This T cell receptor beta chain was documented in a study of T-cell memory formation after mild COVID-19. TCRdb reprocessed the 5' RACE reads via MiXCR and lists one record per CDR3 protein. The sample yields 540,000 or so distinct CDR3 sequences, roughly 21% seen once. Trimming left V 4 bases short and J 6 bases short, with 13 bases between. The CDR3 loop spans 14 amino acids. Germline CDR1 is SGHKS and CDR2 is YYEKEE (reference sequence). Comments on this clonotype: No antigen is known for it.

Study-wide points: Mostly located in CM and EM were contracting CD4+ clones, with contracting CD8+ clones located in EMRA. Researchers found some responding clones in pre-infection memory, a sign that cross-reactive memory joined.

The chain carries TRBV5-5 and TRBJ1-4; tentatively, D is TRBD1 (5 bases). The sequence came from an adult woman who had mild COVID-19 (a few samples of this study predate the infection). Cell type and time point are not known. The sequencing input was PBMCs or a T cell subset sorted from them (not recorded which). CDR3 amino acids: CASSPDTNDEKLFF. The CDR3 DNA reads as TGTGCCAGCAGCCCGGACACGAACGATGAAAAACTGTTTTTT.